This TCR beta chain was identified in a study of shared clonotypes between healthy human individuals. Germline V gene data show CDR1 as SGHRS and CDR2 as YFSETQ. CDR3 length: 15 residues. Between the trimmed V and J ends, which lost 2 bases and 5 bases, there was a span of 16 bases. Some clones are missing from TCRdb's copy, which holds only in-frame ones; the method was immunoSEQ multiplex PCR. Among about 2.5 million clones listed, just under 95% were seen once. Sequences were obtained from naive CD4+ T cells from PBMCs. Subset reported: CD45RA+ positively selected. This chain uses TRBV5-1 with TRBJ1-1; D is possibly TRBD1 (5 bases). The clonotype comes from a man between 18 and 35 years old in good health. Some clones in this sample may be carry-over from other donors' samples. The CDR3 DNA reads as TGCGCCAGCAGCTTCACTTCCGTCGAGGGGACTGAAGCTTTCTTT. It specifies CASSFTSVEGTEAFF.